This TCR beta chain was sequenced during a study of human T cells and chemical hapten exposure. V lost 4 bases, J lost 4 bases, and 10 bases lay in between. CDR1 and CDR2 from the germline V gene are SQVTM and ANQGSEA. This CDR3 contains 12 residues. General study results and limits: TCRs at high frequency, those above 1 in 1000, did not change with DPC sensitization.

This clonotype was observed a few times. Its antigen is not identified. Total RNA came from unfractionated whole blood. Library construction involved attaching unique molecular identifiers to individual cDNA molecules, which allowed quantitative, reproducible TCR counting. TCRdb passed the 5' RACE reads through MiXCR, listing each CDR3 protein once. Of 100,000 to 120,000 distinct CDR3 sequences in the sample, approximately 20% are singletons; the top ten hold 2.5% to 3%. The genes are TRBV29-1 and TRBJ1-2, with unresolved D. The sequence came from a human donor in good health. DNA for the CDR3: TGCAGCGTTGGTCAGGCAACCTATGGCTACACCTTC. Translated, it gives CSVGQATYGYTF.